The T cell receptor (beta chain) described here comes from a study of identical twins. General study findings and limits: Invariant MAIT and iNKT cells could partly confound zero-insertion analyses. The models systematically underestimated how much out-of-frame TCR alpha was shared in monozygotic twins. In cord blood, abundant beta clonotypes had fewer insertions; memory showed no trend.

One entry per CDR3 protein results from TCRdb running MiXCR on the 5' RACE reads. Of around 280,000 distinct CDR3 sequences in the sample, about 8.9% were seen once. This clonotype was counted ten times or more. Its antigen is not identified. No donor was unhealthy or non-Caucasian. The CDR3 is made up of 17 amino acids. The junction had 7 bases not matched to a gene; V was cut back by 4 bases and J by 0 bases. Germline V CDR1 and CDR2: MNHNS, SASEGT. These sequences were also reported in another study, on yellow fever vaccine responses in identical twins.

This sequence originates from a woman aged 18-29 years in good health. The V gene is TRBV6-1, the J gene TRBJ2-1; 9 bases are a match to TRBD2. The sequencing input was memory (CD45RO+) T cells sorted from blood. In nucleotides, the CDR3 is TGTGCCAGCAGTGTTAGTAGCGGGGGTGCCTCCTACAATGAGCAGTTCTTC. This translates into CASSVSSGGASYNEQFF.